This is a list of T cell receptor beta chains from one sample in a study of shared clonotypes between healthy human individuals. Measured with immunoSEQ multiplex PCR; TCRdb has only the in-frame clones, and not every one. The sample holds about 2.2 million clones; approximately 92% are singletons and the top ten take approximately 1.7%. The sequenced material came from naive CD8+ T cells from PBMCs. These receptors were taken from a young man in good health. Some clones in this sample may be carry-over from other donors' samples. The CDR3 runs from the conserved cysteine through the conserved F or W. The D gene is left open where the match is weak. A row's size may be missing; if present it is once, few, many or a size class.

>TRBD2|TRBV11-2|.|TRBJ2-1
CASSLGAGLAVYNEQFF
TGTGCCAGCAGCTTAGGAGCGGGACTAGCGGTATACAATGAGCAGTTCTTC
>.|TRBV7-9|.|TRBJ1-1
CASSLSLDRASTEAFF
TGTGCCAGCAGCTTATCTTTGGACAGAGCCTCCACTGAAGCTTTCTTT
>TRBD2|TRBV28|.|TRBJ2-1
CASSSGRSHNEQFF
TGTGCCAGCAGTAGCGGGAGGTCCCACAATGAGCAGTTCTTC
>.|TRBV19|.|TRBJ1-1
CASRKGVNTEAFF
TGTGCCAGTAGAAAGGGCGTCAACACTGAAGCTTTCTTT
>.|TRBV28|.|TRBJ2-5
CASSNRVSGETQYF
TGTGCCAGCAGTAACAGGGTTTCGGGAGAGACCCAGTACTTC
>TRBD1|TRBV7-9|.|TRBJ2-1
CASSSRQGAGNEQFF
TGTGCCAGCAGCTCTCGACAGGGGGCCGGGAATGAGCAGTTCTTC
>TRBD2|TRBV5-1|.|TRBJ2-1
CASSPGLAGLSYYNEQFF
TGCGCCAGCAGCCCGGGACTAGCGGGGCTTTCCTACTACAATGAGCAGTTCTTC
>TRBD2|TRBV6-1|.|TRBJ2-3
CASSEGRLAGSDTQYF
TGTGCCAGCAGTGAAGGACGACTAGCGGGCTCAGATACGCAGTATTTT
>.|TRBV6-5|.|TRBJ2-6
CATSGTSGANVLTF
TGTGCCACCAGTGGCACATCTGGGGCCAACGTCCTGACTTTC
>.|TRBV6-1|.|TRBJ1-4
CASSEWAGEKLFF
TGTGCCAGCAGTGAATGGGCCGGGGAAAAACTGTTTTTT
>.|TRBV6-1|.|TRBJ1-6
CASSEFDVISSPLHF
TGTGCCAGCAGTGAATTTGATGTGATATCTTCACCCCTCCACTTT
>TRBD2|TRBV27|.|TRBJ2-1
CASSISSGYYNEQFF
TGTGCCAGCAGTATTTCTAGCGGTTACTACAATGAGCAGTTCTTC
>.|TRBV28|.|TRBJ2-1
CATRGANNEQFF
TGTGCCACCCGGGGGGCGAACAATGAGCAGTTCTTC
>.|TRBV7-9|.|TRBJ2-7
CASSFSRARPYEQYF
TGTGCCAGCAGCTTTAGCCGGGCGCGACCATACGAGCAGTACTTC
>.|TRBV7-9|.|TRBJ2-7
CASSLGGRLVYEQYF
TGTGCCAGCAGCTTAGGAGGGAGACTAGTCTACGAGCAGTACTTC
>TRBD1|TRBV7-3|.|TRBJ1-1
CASSSRQGTEAFF
TGTGCCAGCAGCTCTAGACAGGGTACTGAAGCTTTCTTT
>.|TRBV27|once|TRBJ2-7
CASSLVGFFYEQYF
TGTGCCAGCAGTTTGGTAGGGTTCTTCTACGAGCAGTACTTC
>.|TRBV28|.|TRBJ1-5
CASSWGYVNQPQHF
TGTGCCAGCAGTTGGGGATACGTGAATCAGCCCCAGCATTTT
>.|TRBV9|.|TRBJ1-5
CASSGPGQSNQPQHF
TGTGCCAGCAGCGGCCCGGGACAAAGCAATCAGCCCCAGCATTTT
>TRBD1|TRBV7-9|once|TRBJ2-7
CASSPADRGSYEQYF
TGTGCCAGCAGCCCGGCGGACAGGGGGTCCTACGAGCAGTACTTC
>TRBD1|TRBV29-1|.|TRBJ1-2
CSVLTGANYGYTF
TGCAGCGTCCTGACAGGGGCTAACTATGGCTACACCTTC
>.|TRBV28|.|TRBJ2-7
CASSGSEERLVKEQYF
TGTGCCAGCAGTGGCAGTGAAGAGAGACTGGTTAAAGAGCAGTACTTC
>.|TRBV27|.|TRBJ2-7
CASSFSAGQRTYEQYF
TGTGCCAGCAGCTTTAGCGCGGGACAGCGCACCTACGAGCAGTACTTC
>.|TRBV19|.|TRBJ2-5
CASSPLRASAQETQYF
TGTGCCAGTAGTCCCCTCCGGGCTAGCGCACAAGAGACCCAGTACTTC
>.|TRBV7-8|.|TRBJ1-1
CASSPYGNTEAFF
TGTGCCAGCAGCCCTTATGGTAACACTGAAGCTTTCTTT
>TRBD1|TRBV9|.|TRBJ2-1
CASSAGTGWPNEQFF
TGTGCCAGCAGCGCAGGGACAGGGTGGCCCAATGAGCAGTTCTTC
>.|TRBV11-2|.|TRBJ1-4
CASSFSVGIGEKLFF
TGTGCCAGCAGCTTCAGCGTGGGTATAGGTGAAAAACTGTTTTTT
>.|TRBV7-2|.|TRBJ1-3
CASRGAPGNTIYF
TGTGCCAGCAGAGGGGCCCCGGGAAACACCATATATTTT
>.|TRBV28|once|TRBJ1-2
CASSSGTANYGYTF
TGTGCCAGCAGTTCCGGGACGGCCAACTATGGCTACACCTTC
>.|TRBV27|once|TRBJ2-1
CASSLGALGEQFF
TGTGCCAGCAGTTTAGGGGCGCTTGGGGAGCAGTTCTTC
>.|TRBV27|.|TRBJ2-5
CASSQDWSQETQYF
TGTGCCAGCAGTCAGGACTGGTCGCAAGAGACCCAGTACTTC
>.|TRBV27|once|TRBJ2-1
CASSPHIGSGTEQFF
TGTGCCAGCAGTCCACACATTGGGAGCGGCACTGAGCAGTTCTTC
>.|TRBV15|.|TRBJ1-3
CATSRGENVGNTIYF
TGTGCCACCAGCAGAGGGGAAAACGTTGGAAACACCATATATTTT
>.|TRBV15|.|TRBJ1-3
CATSRDFVRAPVESGNTIYF
TGTGCCACCAGCAGAGATTTCGTGAGGGCCCCGGTGGAGTCCGGAAACACCATATATTTT
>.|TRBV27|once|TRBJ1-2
CASKPRPSGDYGYTF
TGTGCCAGCAAACCCCGACCGTCTGGGGACTATGGCTACACCTTC
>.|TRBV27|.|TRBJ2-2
CASSLSGGTGELFF
TGTGCCAGCAGTTTATCGGGCGGCACCGGGGAGCTGTTTTTT
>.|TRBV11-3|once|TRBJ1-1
CASSSSLFRYTEAFF
TGTGCCAGCAGCTCCTCCCTATTTCGGTACACTGAAGCTTTCTTT
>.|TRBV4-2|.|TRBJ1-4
CASSGDSSGEKLFF
TGTGCCAGCAGCGGAGACTCCTCGGGTGAAAAACTGTTTTTT
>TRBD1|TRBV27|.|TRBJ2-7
CASSSSPGTGVSYEQYF
TGTGCCAGCAGTTCCTCCCCGGGGACAGGGGTCTCCTACGAGCAGTACTTC
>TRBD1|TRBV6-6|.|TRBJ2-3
CASTGDRRTDTQYF
TGTGCCAGCACCGGGGACAGGCGCACAGATACGCAGTATTTT
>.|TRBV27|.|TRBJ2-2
CASSIGMTTGELFF
TGTGCCAGCAGTATCGGGATGACAACCGGGGAGCTGTTTTTT
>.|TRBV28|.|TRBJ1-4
CASSLIRGRSAEKLFF
TGTGCCAGCAGTTTAATAAGGGGCCGATCAGCAGAAAAACTGTTTTTT
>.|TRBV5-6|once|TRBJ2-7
CASSTGDRVYEQYF
TGTGCCAGCAGCACCGGGGACCGCGTCTACGAGCAGTACTTC
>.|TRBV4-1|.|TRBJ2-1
CASSQGIKGHEQFF
TGCGCCAGCAGCCAGGGCATCAAGGGCCATGAGCAGTTCTTC
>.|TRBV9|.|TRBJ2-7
CASSPHGTTPYEQYF
TGTGCCAGCAGCCCCCACGGGACAACCCCCTACGAGCAGTACTTC
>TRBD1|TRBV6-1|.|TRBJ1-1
CASSPLGGGREAFF
TGTGCCAGCAGCCCATTGGGAGGGGGCCGGGAAGCTTTCTTT
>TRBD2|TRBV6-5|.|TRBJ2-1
CASSSSGLNEQFF
TGTGCCAGCAGCAGCTCGGGACTAAATGAGCAGTTCTTC
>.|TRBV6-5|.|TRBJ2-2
CASSWDGELFF
TGTGCCAGCAGTTGGGACGGGGAGCTGTTTTTT
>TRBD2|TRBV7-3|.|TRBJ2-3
CASSLGTSRGDTQYF
TGTGCCAGCAGCTTAGGGACTAGCAGGGGCGATACGCAGTATTTT
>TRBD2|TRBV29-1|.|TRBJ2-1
CSVEGGLAGVSSYNEQFF
TGCAGCGTTGAAGGAGGACTAGCGGGAGTTAGCTCCTACAATGAGCAGTTCTTC
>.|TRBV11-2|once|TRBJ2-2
CASRLVGSWAGELFF
TGTGCCAGCAGACTAGTCGGCAGTTGGGCCGGGGAGCTGTTTTTT
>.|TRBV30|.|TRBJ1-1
CAWTHPVNTEAFF
TGTGCCTGGACCCACCCGGTGAACACTGAAGCTTTCTTT
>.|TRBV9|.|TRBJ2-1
CASSVGRVAYNEQFF
TGTGCCAGCAGCGTAGGACGCGTCGCCTACAATGAGCAGTTCTTC
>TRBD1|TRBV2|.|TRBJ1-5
CASSGNRGLGNQPQHF
TGTGCCAGCAGTGGTAACAGGGGGCTTGGCAATCAGCCCCAGCATTTT
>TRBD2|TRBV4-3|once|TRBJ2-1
CASSQERRLAGAIRSYNEQFF
TGCGCCAGCAGCCAGGAAAGACGACTAGCGGGAGCGATCCGCTCCTACAATGAGCAGTTCTTC
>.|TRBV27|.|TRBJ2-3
CASRSGSTDTQYF
TGTGCCAGCAGGAGCGGGAGCACAGATACGCAGTATTTT
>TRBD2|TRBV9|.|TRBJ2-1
CASSGSGRGAYNEQFF
TGTGCCAGCAGCGGCTCCGGGCGGGGGGCCTACAATGAGCAGTTCTTC
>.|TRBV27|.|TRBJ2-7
CASSSQGGSTPAEQYF
TGTGCCAGCAGTTCGCAGGGGGGGAGTACTCCCGCGGAGCAGTACTTC
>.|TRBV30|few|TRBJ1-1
CAWSVLDPGDTEAFF
TGTGCCTGGAGTGTACTGGACCCCGGGGACACTGAAGCTTTCTTT
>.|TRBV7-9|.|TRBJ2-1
CASSFGSGRGNEQFF
TGTGCCAGCAGCTTTGGGTCGGGACGTGGCAATGAGCAGTTCTTC